One sample yielded the 31 T cell receptor beta chains listed below, sequenced in a study of blood T cell repertoires in COVID-19. Produced via immunoSEQ multiplex PCR; TCRdb's table is partial and in-frame only. The sample holds a few hundred thousand clones, around 91% seen once. Sequenced sample: PBMCs or T cells enriched from blood (not recorded which). These receptors all stem from a man aged 25-40 years who had been exposed to COVID-19.

This clone was counted once. The rearrangement joins TRBV7-9 to TRBJ2-7; TRBD1 matches 8 bases. V gave up 4 bases and J gave up 6 bases; unmatched junction bases: 17. The CDR3 is made up of 17 amino acids. From germline, CDR1 is SEHNR and CDR2 FQNEAQ (reference sequence). In DNA form, the CDR3 reads TGTGCCAGCAGCTCGGGTCGAGTTGGACAGGGAAGAAGCGAGCAGTACTTC. Its protein is CASSSGRVGQGRSEQYF.

J is TRBJ2-1 and V is TRBV19; 7 nucleotides match TRBD1. CDR3 length: 14 residues. Germline V gene data show CDR1 as LNHDA and CDR2 as SQIVND (reference sequence). With V trimmed by 4 bases and J by 6 bases, 6 bases remained unmatched. The CDR3 bases are TGTGCCAGTAGTAGCGGACAGGTGGTCAATGAGCAGTTCTTC. Protein: CASSSGQVVNEQFF.

This chain joins TRBV5-1 and TRBJ1-4; D is possibly TRBD1 (6 bases). This CDR3 has 14 amino acids. Trimming stripped 5 bases from V and 5 bases from J, with 13 bases between. Germline-derived CDR1 and CDR2 are SGHRS and YFSETQ. CDR3 DNA: TGCGCCAGCAGTTCGGACAGACCCAATGAAAAACTGTTTTTT. Translation: CASSSDRPNEKLFF.

V gene TRBV30 combines with J gene TRBJ1-1; D is undetermined. V was shortened by 1 base and J by 2 bases, with 8 bases between the two germline ends. Germline lookup yields CDR1 GTSNPN and CDR2 SVGIG (reference sequence). This CDR3 has 13 amino acids. The CDR3 DNA reads as TGTGCCTGGAGTGCGGCGGTTAACACTGAAGCTTTCTTT. Its translation: CAWSAAVNTEAFF.

V is TRBV6-5 and J is TRBJ1-4, with TRBD1 matching over 7 bases. V lost 7 bases and J lost 8; bases outside the gene matches: 10. Germline V gene sequence: CDR1 MNHEY, CDR2 SVGAGI. CDR3 size: 14 residues. DNA for the CDR3: TGTGCCAGCACATTAACAGGGGAAGGGGAAAAACTGTTTTTT. It yields the protein CASTLTGEGEKLFF.

V usage is TRBV10-1 and J usage is TRBJ2-1, with TRBD2 matching 7 bases. J gave up 2 bases and V 2 bases, and 3 bases lay outside the gene matches. Germline CDR1 reads WNHNN; CDR2 reads SYGVQD (reference sequence). This CDR3 spans 15 amino acids. The CDR3 nucleotides are TGCGCCAGCAGTGAGAGCGGGGACGCCTACAATGAGCAGTTCTTC. Translation: CASSESGDAYNEQFF.

V gene TRBV3-1 (or the pseudogene TRBV3-2) combines with J gene TRBJ2-1; D remains unclear. The CDR3 sequence is 14 residues long. The V gene's germline CDR1 is LGHDT and CDR2 YNNKEL (reference sequence). The V end was cut by 1 base, the J end by 6 bases, with 10 bases between. The CDR3 bases are TGTGCCAGCAGCCAAGCGGAAGCGTCCAATGAGCAGTTCTTC. Encoded protein: CASSQAEASNEQFF.

V is TRBV9 and J is TRBJ1-1, with D hard to call. Trimming removed 0 bases from V and 1 base from J, with 13 bases in between. This CDR3 has 16 amino acids. Germline V lookup: CDR1 SGDLS, CDR2 YYNGEE. This CDR3 reads CASSVGGGEGNTEAFF. The CDR3 region has the DNA TGTGCCAGCAGCGTAGGAGGAGGAGAAGGGAACACTGAAGCTTTCTTT.

The chain uses TRBV4-1 and TRBJ1-2, with D maybe TRBD1 (5 bases). Deletions cut 0 bases from V and 0 bases from J, with 8 bases between. This CDR3 is built from 15 residues. Germline-derived CDR1 and CDR2 are MGHRA and YSYEKL. The CDR3 spells CASSQDDRANYGYTF. The CDR3, as DNA: TGCGCCAGCAGCCAAGATGACAGAGCTAACTATGGCTACACCTTC.

This chain uses TRBV4-3 with TRBJ2-1; D is possibly TRBD1 (6 bases). Germline V gene sequence: CDR1 LGHNA, CDR2 YSLEER. The CDR3 has 17 amino acids. V gave up 1 base and J gave up 5 bases, with 18 bases separating them. CDR3 nucleotides: TGCGCCAGCAGCCAAGGACTCGCCGACAGGTCCCACAATGAGCAGTTCTTC. It translates to CASSQGLADRSHNEQFF.

The chain uses TRBV2 and TRBJ2-7, with D possibly matching TRBD2 (5 bases). Germline V CDR1 and CDR2: SNHLY, FYNNEI. There are 12 residues in the CDR3. Trimming stripped 6 bases from V and 6 bases from J, with 12 bases between. DNA of the CDR3: TGTGCCAGCAGGGGGAGCCTAATCGAGCAGTACTTC. It codes for CASRGSLIEQYF.

The chain carries TRBV2 and TRBJ1-6; D gene unclear. Germline assignment: CDR1 SNHLY and CDR2 FYNNEI. Trimming removed 3 bases at V and 7 bases at J, with 7 bases between. The CDR3 spans 13 residues. The CDR3 DNA reads TGTGCCAGCAGTGACGACGGGAATTCACCCCTCCACTTT. Its translation: CASSDDGNSPLHF.

This chain joins TRBV19 and TRBJ2-7, with 9 bases fitting TRBD1. J was trimmed by 4 bases and V by 3 bases; bases with no gene match: 7. CDR3 size: 15 residues. Germline CDR1 reads LNHDA; CDR2 reads SQIVND (reference sequence). The CDR3 spells CASSIWTGDLYEQYF. The CDR3 DNA follows: TGTGCCAGTAGTATCTGGACAGGGGATTTATACGAGCAGTACTTC.

This chain joins TRBV3-1 (or the pseudogene TRBV3-2) and TRBJ1-5, with D unresolved. Trimming stripped 0 bases from V and 7 bases from J, with 7 bases between. Germline CDR1 and CDR2: LGHDT and YNNKEL (reference sequence). This CDR3 spans 13 amino acids. The CDR3 bases are TGTGCCAGCAGCCAAGATCGGTTACAGCCCCAGCATTTT. This encodes CASSQDRLQPQHF.

V is TRBV28 and J is TRBJ2-7, with TRBD1 as a possible D gene (6 bases). V was clipped by 1 base and J by 1 base, with 11 bases between them. This CDR3 has 15 amino acids. The germline CDR1 and CDR2 sequences are MDHEN and SYDVKM. The DNA for the CDR3 is TGTGCCAGCAGTTTATACAGGGAGATTTCCTACGAGCAGTACTTC. As protein: CASSLYREISYEQYF.

The chain uses TRBV6-2 or TRBV6-3 and TRBJ2-7, with TRBD2 as a possible D gene (5 bases). The germline V and J ends were trimmed by 2 bases and 0 bases, with 11 bases remaining between them. CDR1 and CDR2 (germline): MNHEY, SVGEGT. This CDR3 is 15 amino acids long. The CDR3 region has the DNA TGTGCCAGCAGTTACGACCCCCGGGGCTCCTACGAGCAGTACTTC. The encoded protein is CASSYDPRGSYEQYF.

The chain couples TRBV10-3 to TRBJ2-5, with TRBD2 identical over 12 bases. CDR1 is ENHRY, CDR2 SYGVKD, per germline. This CDR3 has 17 amino acids. Trimming removed 4 bases from V and 5 bases from J; junction bases left unmatched: 11. Written as DNA, the CDR3 is TGTGCCATCAGTGGCGGGCTAGCGGGGGGGCTCTGGGAGACCCAGTACTTC. It specifies CAISGGLAGGLWETQYF.

The chain recombines TRBV4-1 with TRBJ2-5; D might be TRBD2 (5 bases). CDR3 size: 16 residues. Germline V gene data show CDR1 as MGHRA and CDR2 as YSYEKL. V lost 8 bases, J lost 5 bases, and 24 bases lay in between. The CDR3, as DNA: TGCGCCAGCTCCCCCAGGCTGACAAACGGCGGGGAGACCCAGTACTTC. Translation: CASSPRLTNGGETQYF.

This sequence joins TRBV18 and TRBJ2-3, with D perhaps matching TRBD2 (6 bases). The CDR3 sequence is 14 residues long. V was trimmed by 5 bases and J by 2 bases, leaving 11 bases between them. Germline assignment: CDR1 KGHSH and CDR2 LQKENI. CDR3 in amino acids: CASSARGFTDTQYF. The CDR3 DNA sequence: TGTGCCAGCTCAGCGCGGGGATTCACAGATACGCAGTATTTT.

The chain links TRBV14 to TRBJ2-1; 7 nucleotides agree with TRBD1. V was pared by 3 bases and J by 5 bases, with 1 base of the junction left unmatched. This CDR3 has 13 amino acids. CDR1 and CDR2 (germline): SGHDN, FVKESK. The CDR3 is CASSHTGDNEQFF. In nucleotides, the CDR3 is TGTGCCAGCAGCCATACAGGGGACAATGAGCAGTTCTTC.

The chain couples TRBV3-1 (or the pseudogene TRBV3-2) to TRBJ1-2, with a weak D call TRBD1 (5 bases). The germline V gene encodes CDR1 LGHDT and CDR2 YNNKEL (reference sequence). Trimming took 0 bases from V and 13 from J, leaving 12 bases between them. CDR3 size: 12 residues. The CDR3 nucleotides read TGTGCCAGCAGCCAAGAGGGGCCCTACTTCACCTTC. Translating it yields CASSQEGPYFTF.

The CDR3 spells CASRRTETGNTEAFF. The CDR3, as DNA: TGTGCCAGTAGAAGAACCGAGACAGGGAACACTGAAGCTTTCTTT. V usage is TRBV19 and J usage is TRBJ1-1, with TRBD1 as a possible D gene (6 bases). The CDR3 totals 15 residues. The germline gives CDR1 LNHDA, CDR2 SQIVND (reference sequence). Trimming cost V 6 bases and J 1 base, with 15 bases left between them.

V and J are TRBV29-1 and TRBJ1-1; D remains unclear. V was trimmed by 3 bases and J by 4 bases, leaving 15 bases between them. CDR3 length: 14 amino acids. Per germline, CDR1 SQVTM and CDR2 ANQGSEA. The CDR3 loop reads CSVDSRTGSTEAFF. The CDR3 coding sequence is TGCAGCGTTGATTCTCGGACGGGGAGCACTGAAGCTTTCTTT.

This sequence joins TRBV3-1 (or the pseudogene TRBV3-2) and TRBJ2-3; 9 bases fit TRBD2. The CDR3 totals 16 residues. CDR1 is LGHDT, CDR2 YNNKEL, per germline (reference sequence). The V gene end was trimmed by 1 base and the J gene end by 4 bases; junction bases not matched to a gene: 6. CDR3 protein: CASSQATSGYADTQYF. The CDR3 bases are TGTGCCAGCAGCCAAGCGACTAGCGGATACGCAGATACGCAGTATTTT.

This rearrangement joins TRBV10-3 to TRBJ1-2, with 9 bases identical to TRBD1. Germline V gene lookup returns CDR1 ENHRY and CDR2 SYGVKD. This CDR3 is 15 amino acids long. The ends lost 0 bases at V and 4 bases at J; junction bases unmatched: 3. As DNA, the CDR3 is TGTGCCATCAGTGAGTCGGGGACAGGGAGCTATGGCTACACCTTC. Encoded protein: CAISESGTGSYGYTF.

This chain links TRBV4-2 with TRBJ2-1, with 8 bases matching TRBD1. Unmatched junction bases numbered 7, after V lost 2 bases and J lost 7 bases. CDR3 length equals 15 residues. CDR1 LGHNA and CDR2 YNFKEQ come from the germline V gene. CDR3 coding DNA: TGTGCCAGCAGCCAAAGGACAGGGAGTTGGAATGAGCAGTTCTTC. The encoded protein is CASSQRTGSWNEQFF.

The CDR3: CASSLSRGGEQFF. In DNA form, the CDR3 reads TGTGCCAGCAGCTTATCGCGGGGCGGTGAGCAGTTCTTC. The chain employs TRBV7-9 and TRBJ2-1, with D possibly TRBD2 on 6 matching bases. V gave up 2 bases and J gave up 9 bases, with 11 bases separating them. Germline assignment: CDR1 SEHNR and CDR2 FQNEAQ (reference sequence). The length of the CDR3 is 13 residues.

There are a few counts of this clone. The chain couples TRBV20-1 to TRBJ1-1; maybe TRBD1 (5 bases). The germline gives CDR1 DFQATT, CDR2 SNEGSKA (reference sequence). Trimming took off 3 bases at V and 3 bases at J, with 14 bases between the two ends. There are 14 residues in the CDR3. The CDR3 DNA is TGCAGTGCTAGTCCGGGGGTTGGGGACACTGAAGCTTTCTTT. Protein: CSASPGVGDTEAFF.

The chain recombines TRBV5-1 with TRBJ2-3; a possible D gene is TRBD2 (5 bases). Germline values: CDR1 SGHRS, CDR2 YFSETQ. V lost 0 bases to trimming and J lost 4 bases, with 15 bases between them. The CDR3 is 16 amino acids. This CDR3 reads CASSLEPGEGSDTQYF. The CDR3 DNA reads as TGCGCCAGCAGCTTGGAACCGGGTGAGGGATCAGATACGCAGTATTTT.

The J gene is TRBJ2-7, the V gene TRBV7-6, with D possibly TRBD1 on 5 matching bases. Germline CDR1 and CDR2: SGHVS and FNYEAQ. V was cut by 1 base and J by 0 bases, with 13 bases left in between. The CDR3 is made up of 16 amino acids. CDR3 DNA: TGTGCCAGCAGCTTAGAAACTGCCGACAGCTCCTACGAGCAGTACTTC. The encoded protein is CASSLETADSSYEQYF.

This clone was detected once. V gene TRBV7-2 combines with J gene TRBJ2-2, with TRBD2 identical over 12 bases. From germline, CDR1 is SGHTA and CDR2 FQGNSA. Trimming removed 1 base from V and 5 bases from J; junction bases left unmatched: 5. The CDR3 consists of 17 residues. The CDR3: CASSLVVLAGGTGELFF. CDR3 in DNA: TGTGCCAGCAGCTTAGTGGTTCTAGCGGGGGGGACCGGGGAGCTGTTTTTT.